Following are 15 T cell receptor beta chains from one sample sequenced in a study of monozygotic twins with inflammatory bowel disease. TCRdb re-called the 5' RACE reads and catalogs CDR3 proteins one per entry, DNA excluded. Recorded for this sample: a few hundred thousand distinct CDR3 sequences. The specimen was blood. Source of these receptors: a human donor with ulcerative colitis or Crohn's disease, or a healthy co-twin of an affected twin (not recorded which).

The V and J genes are TRBV2 and TRBJ2-1; as DNA is missing, the TRBD2 call by TCRdb cannot be tested. The CDR3 totals 14 residues. Germline V gene sequence: CDR1 SNHLY, CDR2 FYNNEI. CDR3 region: CASSGTFSYNEQFF.

CDR3 loop: CASPSLADRVSSPLHF. J is TRBJ1-6 and V is TRBV6-4; without DNA, the TCRdb call of TRBD1 cannot be checked. CDR1 and CDR2 from the germline V gene are MRHNA and SNTAGT. CDR3 length equals 16 residues.

The V call is TRBV7-6, the J call TRBJ2-3; the TRBD1 assignment by TCRdb is unverifiable without DNA. CDR1 is SGHVS and CDR2 is FNYEAQ in the germline V gene. CDR3 size: 17 residues. CDR3 protein: CASSFSLRGRSADTQYF.

The chain has TRBV7-2 and TRBJ2-5; the D call of TRBD2 rests on TCRdb alone, since no DNA is present to check it. Germline CDR1 reads SGHTA; CDR2 reads FQGNSA. The CDR3 runs 13 residues. Here the CDR3 reads CASSPGREGTQYF.

The chain uses TRBV7-6 and TRBJ2-5. Looked up from germline, CDR1 is SGHVS and CDR2 is FNYEAQ. The CDR3 length is 15 residues. CDR3 residues: CASSLEETTKETQYF.

The rearrangement joins TRBV11-2 to TRBJ2-4. The CDR3 extends over 15 amino acids. Germline V gives CDR1 SGHAT, CDR2 FQNNGV. The CDR3 protein is CASSLGVNILNIQYF.

This chain connects TRBV25-1 to TRBJ1-1; TCRdb's D call, TRBD1, is unchecked because there is no DNA. Germline V gene sequence: CDR1 MGHDK, CDR2 SYGVNS. The CDR3 contains 13 residues. The CDR3 sequence: CASSVFGGTEAFF.

V is TRBV7-9 and J is TRBJ1-2; the TRBD1 assignment by TCRdb is unverifiable without DNA. This CDR3 is 14 amino acids long. In germline, CDR1 is SEHNR, CDR2 FQNEAQ (reference sequence). This CDR3 is CASSSSGQAYGYTF.

The chain carries TRBV3-1 and TRBJ2-2; TCRdb proposes TRBD1, but this gene call is untestable without DNA. The CDR3 runs 18 residues. Germline V gene lookup returns CDR1 LGHDT and CDR2 YNNKEL (reference sequence). The CDR3 loop is CASSQWGQGAKHPGELFF.

This chain joins TRBV5-1 and TRBJ1-4. CDR3 length: 14 amino acids. The germline V gene has CDR1 SGHRS and CDR2 YFSETQ. CDR3 protein: CASSLEPRGEKLFF. Based on the CDR3 plus reference TRBV5-1 and TRBJ1-4, the full variable domain is KAGVTQTPRYLIKTRGQQVTLSCSPISGHRSVSWYQQTPGQGLQFLFEYFSETQRNKGNFPGRFSGRQFSNSRSEMNVSTLELGDSALYLCASSLEPRGEKLFFGSGTQLSVL.

CDR3 residues: CASSLQGVSSTDTQYF. The V call is TRBV7-2, the J call TRBJ2-3; TCRdb indicates TRBD1, and absent DNA this call remains unverified. The germline gives CDR1 SGHTA, CDR2 FQGNSA. The CDR3 covers 16 residues.

V usage is TRBV2 and J usage is TRBJ2-7. Per germline, CDR1 SNHLY and CDR2 FYNNEI. The CDR3 length is 14 residues. The CDR3 spells CASSDPTLTYEQYF.

The chain recombines TRBV6-4 with TRBJ2-5; the D gene TCRdb calls, TRBD1, cannot be checked with no DNA. CDR1 MRHNA and CDR2 SNTAGT come from the germline V gene. CDR3 size: 14 residues. This chain's CDR3 is CASRFTGVRETQYF.

The rearrangement joins TRBV6-2 or TRBV6-3 to TRBJ2-7; there is no DNA to check the TCRdb D call of TRBD2. The V gene's germline CDR1 is MNHEY and CDR2 SVGEGT. The CDR3 contains 15 residues. The CDR3 sequence is CASSYSTAAGYEQYF.

The rearrangement joins TRBV19 to TRBJ2-5; TCRdb gives TRBD1 as the D gene, but with no DNA this cannot be confirmed. Germline values: CDR1 LNHDA, CDR2 SQIVND (reference sequence). This CDR3 has 16 residues. CDR3: CASSIGSGSAQETQYF.